These 22 T cell receptor beta chains came from one sample sequenced in a study of blood T cell repertoires in COVID-19. The data were produced by immunoSEQ multiplex PCR, yet TCRdb's version contains in-frame clones alone and is incomplete. The sample lists 300,000 to 450,000 clones; around 84% were seen once. Material: peripheral blood. The receptors come from a woman aged 18-29 years with acute or convalescent COVID-19.

The rearrangement uses TRBV19 and TRBJ1-1, with unresolved D. Germline CDR1 LNHDA, CDR2 SQIVND (reference sequence). The CDR3 loop spans 13 amino acids. V was pared by 5 bases and J by 0 bases, with 7 bases between. CDR3 protein: CASSYTMNTEAFF. The CDR3 DNA follows: TGTGCCAGTAGTTACACTATGAACACTGAAGCTTTCTTT.

The chain employs TRBV28 and TRBJ2-1; 8 bases align to TRBD2. Trimming took 1 base from V and 7 from J; bases not matched to a gene: 6. Germline values: CDR1 MDHEN, CDR2 SYDVKM. The length of the CDR3 is 15 residues. The CDR3, as DNA: TGTGCCAGCAGTTTATTCACGGGAGGGAGGAATGAGCAGTTCTTC. Its translation is CASSLFTGGRNEQFF.

The V and J genes are TRBV3-1 (or the pseudogene TRBV3-2) and TRBJ1-1, with a tentative D call TRBD1 (5 bases). This CDR3 comprises 16 residues. The V end was cut by 0 bases, the J end by 4 bases, with 15 bases between. Germline V gene data show CDR1 as LGHDT and CDR2 as YNNKEL (reference sequence). Here the CDR3 reads CASSQDSAGRSTEAFF. The DNA of the CDR3 is TGTGCCAGCAGCCAAGATTCGGCAGGGCGAAGCACTGAAGCTTTCTTT.

The chain combines TRBV28 with TRBJ2-7; 9 nucleotides align to TRBD1. Germline V lookup: CDR1 MDHEN, CDR2 SYDVKM. Unmatched junction bases numbered 9, after V lost 7 bases and J lost 5 bases. The CDR3 runs 14 residues. The CDR3 loop reads CASTPGDRANEQYF. CDR3 sequence (DNA): TGTGCCAGCACCCCGGGGGACAGGGCCAACGAGCAGTACTTC. The full variable domain, completed using reference TRBV28 and TRBJ2-7, is DVKVTQSSRYLVKRTGEKVFLECVQDMDHENMFWYRQDPGLGLRLIYFSYDVKMKEKGDIPEGYSVSREKKERFSLILESASTNQTSMYLCASTPGDRANEQYFGPGTRLTVT.

The rearrangement joins TRBV28 to TRBJ2-7; 8 bases are a match to TRBD2. Per germline, CDR1 MDHEN and CDR2 SYDVKM. The CDR3 length is 16 residues. The V segment lost 5 bases and the J segment 5 bases; nucleotides outside the gene matches: 14. As DNA, the CDR3 is TGTGCCAGCAGTACAGCGGGAGATTATTTTTTGGACGAGCAGTACTTC. Encoded protein: CASSTAGDYFLDEQYF. Together with reference TRBV28 and TRBJ2-7, the CDR3 gives the full variable domain: DVKVTQSSRYLVKRTGEKVFLECVQDMDHENMFWYRQDPGLGLRLIYFSYDVKMKEKGDIPEGYSVSREKKERFSLILESASTNQTSMYLCASSTAGDYFLDEQYFGPGTRLTVT.

The chain joins TRBV9 to TRBJ1-2; D not certain. Looked up from germline, CDR1 is SGDLS and CDR2 is YYNGEE. The CDR3 totals 14 residues. Trimming pared 4 bases from V and 4 bases from J, leaving 14 bases between. The CDR3 loop is CASSRVEVTYGYTF. CDR3 nucleotide sequence: TGTGCCAGCAGCCGGGTGGAGGTTACCTATGGCTACACCTTC.

V is TRBV29-1 and J is TRBJ1-2; 8 positions match TRBD1. The CDR3 spans 14 residues. The junction had 12 bases not matched to a gene; V was cut back by 4 bases and J by 8 bases. Germline CDR1 SQVTM, CDR2 ANQGSEA. The CDR3 reads CSVVGDRGLFGYTF. As DNA, the CDR3 is TGCAGCGTTGTGGGAGACAGGGGACTTTTCGGCTACACCTTC.

V usage is TRBV5-6 and J usage is TRBJ2-2; 8 bases agree with TRBD1. Germline lookup yields CDR1 SGHDT and CDR2 YYEEEE. With V trimmed by 4 bases and J by 8 bases, 7 bases remained unmatched. CDR3 length: 14 amino acids. The CDR3 DNA is TGTGCCAGCAGCCCCTCAGGGGGCTGGGGGGAGCTGTTTTTT. The encoded protein is CASSPSGGWGELFF.

The chain joins TRBV7-9 to TRBJ1-2; weak D call: TRBD1 (6 bases). V was cut by 1 base and J by 8 bases, with 14 bases left in between. The CDR3 covers 14 residues. CDR1 is SEHNR, CDR2 FQNEAQ, per germline (reference sequence). The CDR3 nucleotides read TGTGCCAGCAGCTTAGTACAGGGCCTAACGGGCTACACCTTC. Translation gives CASSLVQGLTGYTF.

J is TRBJ1-3 and V is TRBV10-2; 7 nucleotides match TRBD1. Germline V lookup: CDR1 WSHSY, CDR2 SAAADI. The trim removed 6 bases at V and 2 bases at J, leaving 1 base unmatched. The CDR3 runs to 13 residues. CDR3 nucleotides: TGCGCCAGCAGCGGGACAGCTGGAAACACCATATATTTT. As protein: CASSGTAGNTIYF.

This clone has a single count. The V and J genes are TRBV5-1 and TRBJ1-5, with D possibly TRBD1 on 6 matching bases. Germline CDR1 reads SGHRS; CDR2 reads YFSETQ. Trimming stripped 4 bases from V and 4 bases from J, with 15 bases between. The CDR3 runs 15 residues. The CDR3 region has the DNA TGCGCCAGCAGCCCGCTGGGGGCCACTAATCAGCCCCAGCATTTT. It specifies CASSPLGATNQPQHF.

The gene calls are TRBV28 and TRBJ1-5; D is uncertain. V was cut by 4 bases and J by 1 base, with 11 bases left in between. The CDR3 contains 15 residues. CDR1 and CDR2 from the germline V gene are MDHEN and SYDVKM. The CDR3 DNA follows: TGTGCCAGCAGTTACCCCCTCCGGAGCAATCAGCCCCAGCATTTT. Protein product: CASSYPLRSNQPQHF. Variable domain in full (rest from reference TRBV28 and TRBJ1-5): DVKVTQSSRYLVKRTGEKVFLECVQDMDHENMFWYRQDPGLGLRLIYFSYDVKMKEKGDIPEGYSVSREKKERFSLILESASTNQTSMYLCASSYPLRSNQPQHFGDGTRLSIL.

The chain carries TRBV14 and TRBJ2-5; 8 bases line up with TRBD2. J was trimmed by 4 bases and V by 1 base; bases with no gene match: 11. Germline-derived CDR1 and CDR2 are SGHDN and FVKESK. The CDR3 extends over 17 amino acids. The CDR3 sequence: CASSQGTSRGGSETQYF. CDR3 coding DNA: TGTGCCAGCAGCCAAGGAACATCACGGGGGGGATCAGAGACCCAGTACTTC.

This clone was observed a handful of times. As DNA, the CDR3 is TGTGCCAGCAGCGGCGGACAGGGGGCTGGTGGCTACACCTTC. Translated: CASSGGQGAGGYTF. This sequence joins TRBV9 and TRBJ1-2; 11 bases map to TRBD1. In germline, CDR1 is SGDLS, CDR2 YYNGEE. The trim removed 3 bases at V and 7 bases at J, leaving 5 bases unmatched. The CDR3 spans 14 residues.

The V call is TRBV28, the J call TRBJ2-2; 7 bases fit TRBD1. The CDR3 sequence is 16 residues long. Germline V CDR1 and CDR2: MDHEN, SYDVKM. The trim removed 8 bases at V and 4 bases at J, leaving 13 bases unmatched. In nucleotides, the CDR3 is TGTGCCAGCCACGGGGCAGGGTCAGGGGGCACCGGGGAGCTGTTTTTT. Translation: CASHGAGSGGTGELFF.

This clone was seen only once. This chain connects TRBV6-2 or TRBV6-3 to TRBJ2-4; perhaps TRBD1 as D (5 bases). Germline CDR1 and CDR2: MNHEY and SVGEGT. This CDR3 contains 16 residues. V was pared by 2 bases and J by 1 base, with 12 bases between. The CDR3 bases are TGTGCCAGCAGTTACGTCCAGGGTCTGGCCAAAAACATTCAGTACTTC. This codes for CASSYVQGLAKNIQYF.

The CDR3 coding sequence is TGTGCCAGCAGTTTATCCACAGGGCCCGCCTCAAATCAGCCCCAGCATTTT. Translated, it gives CASSLSTGPASNQPQHF. The V and J genes are TRBV28 and TRBJ1-5; a weak D match, TRBD1 (6 bases). This CDR3 is 17 amino acids long. Trimming stripped 1 base from V and 4 bases from J, with 17 bases between. Germline CDR1 MDHEN, CDR2 SYDVKM.

The chain combines TRBV24-1 with TRBJ1-3, with 7 bases matching TRBD1. The CDR3 is 15 amino acids. Germline V gives CDR1 KGHDR, CDR2 SFDVKD. With 7 bases clipped from V and 0 bases from J, the junction kept 5 bases outside the gene matches. The DNA of the CDR3 is TGTGCCACCAGCGGACGGGACAGCTCTGGAAACACCATATATTTT. Translation gives CATSGRDSSGNTIYF.

The rearrangement uses TRBV30 and TRBJ1-1; the D gene is possibly TRBD1 (6 bases). Between the trimmed V and J ends, which lost 6 bases and 5 bases, there was a span of 13 bases. Germline V CDR1 and CDR2: GTSNPN, SVGIG (reference sequence). The CDR3 consists of 12 residues. The CDR3 is CACYPRGTEAFF. CDR3 DNA sequence: TGTGCCTGTTACCCCAGGGGAACTGAAGCTTTCTTT.

The rearrangement uses TRBV4-2 and TRBJ1-2; 8 positions agree with TRBD1. The CDR3 is made up of 15 amino acids. V dropped 1 base and J dropped 7; count of bases not matched to a gene: 8. Germline CDR1 LGHNA, CDR2 YNFKEQ. CDR3 protein: CASSQGGDRPGGYTF. The CDR3 bases are TGTGCCAGCAGCCAAGGGGGGGACAGGCCGGGTGGCTACACCTTC.

This clone came up once. This chain uses TRBV18 with TRBJ1-1, with 11 positions matching TRBD1. The CDR3 loop spans 16 amino acids. V lost 6 bases, J lost 4 bases, and 10 bases stayed unmatched. The germline CDR1 and CDR2 sequences are KGHSH and LQKENI. The CDR3, as DNA: TGTGCCAGCTCCTCCGGGACAGGGGGTGCAATCACTGAAGCTTTCTTT. It specifies CASSSGTGGAITEAFF.

V usage is TRBV7-9 and J usage is TRBJ1-1; D remains unclear. This CDR3 contains 12 residues. Trimming pared 3 bases from V and 8 bases from J, leaving 10 bases between. Germline CDR1 reads SEHNR; CDR2 reads FQNEAQ (reference sequence). As DNA, the CDR3 is TGTGCCAGCAGCTTGACCGGGAGCGAAGCTTTCTTT. It codes for CASSLTGSEAFF.